This TCR beta chain was observed in a study of neurological immune-mediated disorders. Germline-derived CDR1 and CDR2 are ENHRY and SYGVKD. Losses at the gene ends were 8 bases for V and 6 bases for J; bases not matched to a gene: 12. CDR3 length equals 16 residues. By 5'RACE with 10-nucleotide random UMIs, the cDNA was made. Over 190 million TCR-beta sequences, together covering 15-18 subjects, were produced by every individual sequencing run that was carried out. TCRdb recomputed calls from the 5' RACE reads with MiXCR, one row per CDR3 protein. Here the sample spans about 87,000 distinct CDR3 sequences, approximately 3.5% being singletons.

V usage is TRBV10-3 and J usage is TRBJ2-1, with 11 bases that match TRBD1. The sequencing sample was made of PBMCs. The sequence was obtained from a woman in her forties or fifties with multiple sclerosis. Written as DNA, the CDR3 is TGTGCCATCGGCCCTTCCCGGGACAGGGGGGCCAATGAGCAGTTCTTC. As protein: CAIGPSRDRGANEQFF.